The next 6 T cell receptor beta chains were all read from a single sample in a study of beta chain features in type 1 diabetes. Every bit of the isolated RNA underwent reverse transcription, so sequencing read expressed TCRB transcripts. Using immunoSEQ multiplex PCR, the repertoire was profiled, and TCRdb retains in-frame clones only, with some absent. The sample holds under 300,000 clones, about 15% seen once. Whole-study results and caveats: In every one of the four CD4+ subsets, TCRB CDR3s were moderately but significantly shorter in Type 1 diabetes patients.

Their cognate antigens are unknown. Sequencing input: naive CD4+ T cells from blood. The receptors originated from a man aged 25-45 years with type 1 diabetes.

This clone occurred a few times. The CDR3 DNA reads TGTGCCAGTAGGCGGACTAGCGGGGCCTACGAGCAGTACTTC. Encoded protein: CASRRTSGAYEQYF. This sequence joins TRBV19 and TRBJ2-7, with 12 bases identical to TRBD2. Losses at the gene ends were 6 bases for V and 2 bases for J; bases not matched to a gene: 2. The germline CDR1 and CDR2 sequences are LNHDA and SQIVND (reference sequence). The CDR3 has 14 residues.

This clone occurred a few times. This chain connects TRBV7-2 to TRBJ2-1; D uncertain. The length of the CDR3 is 13 residues. Germline assignment: CDR1 SGHTA and CDR2 FQGNSA. V shed 1 base and J shed 6 bases, with 7 bases lying between them. The CDR3, as DNA: TGTGCCAGCAGCTTAGGGCCAATCAATGAGCAGTTCTTC. It yields the protein CASSLGPINEQFF.

This clone was counted between two and nine times. The chain has TRBV5-1 and TRBJ2-6, with D possibly being TRBD1 (6 bases). V lost 4 bases and J lost 4, with 21 bases in between. This CDR3 has 18 residues. CDR1 SGHRS and CDR2 YFSETQ come from the germline V gene. Written as DNA, the CDR3 is TGCGCCAGCAGCCCCAGGGGATTGGCGCTGGGGGGGGCCAACGTCCTGACTTTC. Translated: CASSPRGLALGGANVLTF.

The rearrangement uses TRBV30 and TRBJ1-2, with D possibly matching TRBD1 (5 bases). Looked up from germline, CDR1 is GTSNPN and CDR2 is SVGIG (reference sequence). The CDR3 is made up of 14 amino acids. Trimming left V 0 bases short and J 4 bases short, with 12 bases between. The CDR3 reads CAWSVTGTVYGYTF. The DNA for the CDR3 is TGTGCCTGGAGTGTAACCGGGACTGTCTATGGCTACACCTTC.

Only a few counts were recorded for this clone. The chain combines TRBV4-1 with TRBJ1-5, with D perhaps matching TRBD1 (5 bases). With 0 bases removed from V and 3 bases from J, the gap between germline ends came to 9 bases. The length of the CDR3 is 15 residues. CDR1 is MGHRA, CDR2 YSYEKL, per germline. The CDR3 DNA reads TGCGCCAGCAGCCAAGAACAGGAGTTCAATCAGCCCCAGCATTTT. Amino acids: CASSQEQEFNQPQHF.

The chain joins TRBV4-2 to TRBJ1-3; TRBD1 is a possible D gene (6 bases). CDR1 is LGHNA, CDR2 YNFKEQ, per germline. V shed 4 bases and J shed 6 bases, with 19 bases lying between them. The CDR3 has 16 residues. The CDR3 DNA is TGTGCCAGCAGCCCAAGTTTGTCAGGGGCGGAAAACACCATATATTTT. Translating gives CASSPSLSGAENTIYF.